This T cell receptor beta chain was sequenced in a study of cytotoxic CD8 clonotypes in ibrutinib-treated CLL. Study information: Of a cohort that held some twelve relapsed/refractory and roughly 14 treatment-naive patients, approximately 18 were IGHV unmutated. Among responders, approximately 24 were partial and 2 complete; after median roughly 68 months, 14 stayed remitted and roughly 12 progressed.

The CDR3 covers 14 residues. CDR1 and CDR2 from the germline V gene are MGHDK and SYGVNS. The V and J ends lost 1 base and 1 base respectively, with 4 bases between them. The protocol was immunoSEQ multiplex PCR, while the TCRdb copy is restricted to in-frame clones and leaves out a portion. The data contain more than 200,000 clones, about 75% of them singletons. Sequences were derived from PBMCs, sampled after 12 months of ibrutinib treatment. This rearrangement joins TRBV25-1 to TRBJ2-2, with unresolved D. This TCR was sampled from a human donor with chronic lymphocytic leukemia. CDR3 DNA: TGTGCCAGCAGTGAATCAGGGAACACCGGGGAGCTGTTTTTT. It translates to CASSESGNTGELFF. Full variable domain (rest looked up from reference TRBV25-1 and TRBJ2-2): EADIYQTPRYLVIGTGKKITLECSQTMGHDKMYWYQQDPGMELHLIHYSYGVNSTEKGDLSSESTVSRIRTEHFPLTLESARPSHTSQYLCASSESGNTGELFFGEGSRLTVL.